A single sample gave rise to the 3 T cell receptor beta chains below, sequenced in a study of memory CD4+ T cells and cytomegalovirus serostatus. The sort gate was single viable CD3+CD4+CD8-CD45RO+ cells for memory CD4+ T cells. This table comes from immunoSEQ multiplex PCR, and its TCRdb copy is limited to in-frame clones, with some not included. The sample shows 61,000 or so clones, around 82% of them seen only once. The specimen was memory CD4+ T cells from blood. Every receptor here comes from an adult in good health and CMV-seronegative. Some clones in this sample may be carry-over from other donors' samples.

V and J are TRBV4-1 and TRBJ2-1; 7 positions match TRBD2. CDR3 length: 13 residues. Trimming took 4 bases from V and 3 from J; bases not matched to a gene: 0. The germline V gene encodes CDR1 MGHRA and CDR2 YSYEKL. The DNA of the CDR3 is TGCGCCAGCAGCCGGGACTACTACAATGAGCAGTTCTTC. It yields the protein CASSRDYYNEQFF.

In nucleotides, the CDR3 is TGTGCCAGCAGCCCAGGACACTCGAACACCGGGGAGCTGTTTTTT. It codes for CASSPGHSNTGELFF. This sequence joins TRBV7-2 and TRBJ2-2, with D maybe TRBD1 (5 bases). Trimming pared 5 bases from V and 0 bases from J, leaving 10 bases between. Germline CDR1 is SGHTA and CDR2 is FQGNSA. The CDR3 contains 15 residues.

The gene calls are TRBV28 and TRBJ2-3; no definite D call. Between the trimmed V and J ends, which lost 4 bases and 2 bases, there was a span of 13 bases. Germline assignment: CDR1 MDHEN and CDR2 SYDVKM. CDR3 length: 15 amino acids. CDR3: CASSSIGPPTDTQYF. The CDR3 DNA is TGTGCCAGCAGTTCTATAGGGCCACCCACAGATACGCAGTATTTT.